The clone carrying this T cell receptor beta chain was counted at least ten times. Its antigen is undetermined. The germline gene is not matched at one end of the junction; a read error may be the cause. This entry comes from a study of T-cell reconstitution after alpha-beta-depleted transplantation in children. Findings and limits, study-wide: Counts and diversity of T cells one year after transplant came mostly from newly produced T cells.

TCRbeta library preparation incorporated unique molecular identifiers. TCRdb reprocessed the PCR reads via MiXCR and lists one record per CDR3 protein. The sample holds 15,000 or so distinct CDR3 sequences, around 4.9% seen once. Germline assignment: CDR1 SGHTA and CDR2 FQGTGA. The CDR3 is 15 amino acids. The chain combines TRBV7-3 with TRBJ2-5, with D maybe TRBD2 (7 bases). Here the sequenced sample was PBMCs, taken before TCRalphabeta/CD19-depleted stem cell transplant. The TCR was taken from a boy younger than 18 with acute lymphoblastic leukemia, due to receive a stem cell transplant. CDR3 amino acids: CASSPIGGAGETEYF. Here the CDR3 DNA reads TGTGCCAGCAGCCCAATAGGGGGGGCAGGGGAGACCGAGTACTTC.